This TCR beta chain was sequenced during a study of T cell changes during pregnancy in multiple sclerosis. Profiled with immunoSEQ multiplex PCR; TCRdb holds only in-frame clones, not every one. The top ten hold about 1.5% of the sample, which has about 110,000 clones, about 90% seen once. Germline lookup yields CDR1 SGDLS and CDR2 YYNGEE. After removal of 0 bases from V and 10 bases from J, the junction contained 7 bases not matched to a gene. This CDR3 region has 14 residues. The chain links TRBV9 to TRBJ2-1, with TRBD2 identical over 7 bases. The clonotype originates from a female donor with multiple sclerosis, enrolled in a pregnancy study. The material was peripheral blood, obtained in the third trimester of pregnancy. CDR3 sequence (DNA): TGTGCCAGCAGCGTAGATATCGGGGGGATCGAGCAGTTCTTC. Translating it yields CASSVDIGGIEQFF.